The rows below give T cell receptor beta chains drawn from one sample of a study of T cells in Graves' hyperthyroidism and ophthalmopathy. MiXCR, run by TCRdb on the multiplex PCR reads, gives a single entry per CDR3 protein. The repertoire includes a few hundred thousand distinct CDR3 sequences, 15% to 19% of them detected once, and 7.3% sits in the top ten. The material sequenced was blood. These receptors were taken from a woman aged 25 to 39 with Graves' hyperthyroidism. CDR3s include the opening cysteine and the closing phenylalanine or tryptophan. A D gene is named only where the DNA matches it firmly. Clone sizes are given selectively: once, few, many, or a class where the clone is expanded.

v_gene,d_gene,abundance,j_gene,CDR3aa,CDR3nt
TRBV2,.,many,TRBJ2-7,CASSEHSYEQYF,TGTGCCAGCAGTGAACACAGCTACGAGCAGTACTTC
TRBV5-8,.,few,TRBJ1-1,CASSRSVNTEAFF,TGTGCCAGCAGCCGCTCAGTGAACACTGAAGCTTTCTTT
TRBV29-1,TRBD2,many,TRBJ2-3,CSVDPFKREDLDTQYF,TGCAGCGTCGACCCGTTTAAGCGGGAGGATTTGGATACGCAGTATTTT
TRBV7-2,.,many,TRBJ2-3,CASSRDWGDTQYF,TGTGCCAGCAGCCGGGACTGGGGAGATACGCAGTATTTT
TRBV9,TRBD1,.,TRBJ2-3,CASSGTDRATDTQYF,TGTGCCAGCAGCGGAACGGACAGGGCTACAGATACGCAGTATTTT
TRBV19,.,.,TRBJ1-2,CASSTRGLSYGYTF,TGTGCCAGTAGTACGAGGGGGTTAAGCTATGGCTACACCTTC
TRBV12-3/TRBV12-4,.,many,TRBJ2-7,CASSLSETGFQQYF,TGTGCCAGCAGTCTATCTGAAACAGGGTTCCAGCAGTACTTC
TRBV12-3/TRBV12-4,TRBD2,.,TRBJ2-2,CASSPFIAGVDTGELFF,TGTGCCAGCAGCCCTTTTATAGCGGGGGTGGACACCGGGGAGCTGTTTTTT
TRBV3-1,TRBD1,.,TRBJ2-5,CASSQDGTGGQRETQYF,TGTGCCAGCAGCCAAGATGGGACAGGGGGTCAGCGAGAGACCCAGTACTTC
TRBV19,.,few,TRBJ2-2,CASSHQGGMANTGELFF,TGTGCCAGTAGTCACCAGGGGGGGATGGCGAACACCGGGGAGCTGTTTTTT
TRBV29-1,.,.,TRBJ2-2,CSVAYRLAGELFF,TGCAGCGTTGCTTACAGGCTGGCCGGGGAGCTGTTTTTT
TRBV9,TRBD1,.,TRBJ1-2,CASSVGEGAVFGYTF,TGTGCCAGCAGCGTAGGAGAGGGGGCCGTATTTGGCTACACCTTC
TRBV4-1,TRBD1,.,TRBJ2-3,CASSQRQGATDTQYF,TGCGCCAGCAGCCAGCGACAGGGGGCAACAGATACGCAGTATTTT
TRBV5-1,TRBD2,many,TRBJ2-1,CASSLGGTSGSVEQFF,TGCGCCAGCAGCTTGGGGGGGACTAGCGGGAGCGTTGAGCAGTTCTTC
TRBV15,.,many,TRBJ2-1,CATSRDQAVTYNEQFF,TGTGCCACCAGCAGAGATCAAGCGGTCACCTACAATGAGCAGTTCTTC
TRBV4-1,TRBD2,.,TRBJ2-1,CASSDGLAVSSYNEQFF,TGCGCCAGCAGTGACGGACTAGCGGTTAGCTCCTACAATGAGCAGTTCTTC
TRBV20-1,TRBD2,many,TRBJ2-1,CSAYSGIHEQFF,TGCAGTGCTTATAGCGGGATACATGAGCAGTTCTTC
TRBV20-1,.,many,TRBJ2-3,CSARRFSVDTQYF,TGCAGTGCTAGAAGATTTAGCGTGGATACGCAGTATTTT
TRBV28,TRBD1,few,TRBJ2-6,CASGTAGWGPGANVLTF,TGTGCCAGTGGGACAGCCGGTTGGGGCCCTGGGGCCAACGTCCTGACTTTC
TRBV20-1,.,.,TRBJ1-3,CSARGGGTIYF,TGCAGTGCTAGGGGGGGAGGAACCATATATTTT